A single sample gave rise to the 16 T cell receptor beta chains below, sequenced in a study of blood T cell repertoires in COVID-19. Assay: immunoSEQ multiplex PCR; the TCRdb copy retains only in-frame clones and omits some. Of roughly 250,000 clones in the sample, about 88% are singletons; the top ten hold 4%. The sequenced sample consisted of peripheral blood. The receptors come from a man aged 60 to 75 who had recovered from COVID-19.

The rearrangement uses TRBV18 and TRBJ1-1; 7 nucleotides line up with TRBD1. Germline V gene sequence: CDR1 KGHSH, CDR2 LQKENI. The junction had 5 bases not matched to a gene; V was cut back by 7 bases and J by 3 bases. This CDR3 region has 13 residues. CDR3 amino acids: CASYRGLDTEAFF. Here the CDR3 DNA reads TGTGCCAGCTACAGGGGCTTGGACACTGAAGCTTTCTTT.

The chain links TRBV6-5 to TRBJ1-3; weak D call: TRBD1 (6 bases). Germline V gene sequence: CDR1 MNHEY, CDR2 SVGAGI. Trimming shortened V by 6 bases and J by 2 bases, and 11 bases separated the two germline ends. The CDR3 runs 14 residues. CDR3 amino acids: CASRPGTPGNTIYF. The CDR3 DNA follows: TGTGCCAGCAGGCCAGGGACACCTGGAAACACCATATATTTT.

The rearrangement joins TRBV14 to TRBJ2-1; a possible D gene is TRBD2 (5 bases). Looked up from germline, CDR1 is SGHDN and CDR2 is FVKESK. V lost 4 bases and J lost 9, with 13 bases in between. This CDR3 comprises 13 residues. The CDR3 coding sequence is TGTGCCAGCAGCCCCTTCGCCGCGGGTGAGCAGTTCTTC. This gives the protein CASSPFAAGEQFF.

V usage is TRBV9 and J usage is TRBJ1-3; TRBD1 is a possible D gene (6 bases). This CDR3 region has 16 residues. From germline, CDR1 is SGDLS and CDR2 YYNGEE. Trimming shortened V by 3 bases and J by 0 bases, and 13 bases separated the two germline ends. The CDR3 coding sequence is TGTGCCAGCAGCGCGACAGGCCCTTACTCTGGAAACACCATATATTTT. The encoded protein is CASSATGPYSGNTIYF.

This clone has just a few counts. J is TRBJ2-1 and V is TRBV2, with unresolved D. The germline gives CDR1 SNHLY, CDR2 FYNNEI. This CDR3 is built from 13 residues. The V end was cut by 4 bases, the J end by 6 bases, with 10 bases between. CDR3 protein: CASSGQKFNEQFF. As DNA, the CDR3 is TGTGCCAGCAGTGGCCAGAAATTCAATGAGCAGTTCTTC.

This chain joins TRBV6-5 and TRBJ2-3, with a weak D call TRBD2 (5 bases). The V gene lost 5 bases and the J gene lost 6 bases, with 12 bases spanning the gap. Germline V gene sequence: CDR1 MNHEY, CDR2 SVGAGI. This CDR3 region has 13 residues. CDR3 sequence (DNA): TGTGCCAGCAGTATGCGACCGGGGGATACGCAGTATTTT. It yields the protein CASSMRPGDTQYF.

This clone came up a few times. In DNA, the CDR3 is TGTGCCAGCAGCTTGGAGCGCCCAGGGGGAGGTCAGCCCCAGCATTTT. The encoded protein is CASSLERPGGGQPQHF. The genes are TRBV7-3 and TRBJ1-5, with 7 bases that match TRBD1. V lost 3 bases to trimming and J lost 6 bases; unmatched junction nucleotides: 11. The CDR3 is 16 amino acids. Per the germline V gene, CDR1 is SGHTA and CDR2 is FQGTGA.

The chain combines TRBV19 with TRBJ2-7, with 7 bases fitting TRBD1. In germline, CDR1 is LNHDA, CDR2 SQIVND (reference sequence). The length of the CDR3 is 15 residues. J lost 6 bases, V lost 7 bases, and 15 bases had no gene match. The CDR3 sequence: CASKMGTGAVSEQYF. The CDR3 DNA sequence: TGTGCCAGTAAAATGGGTACAGGGGCAGTCTCCGAGCAGTACTTC.

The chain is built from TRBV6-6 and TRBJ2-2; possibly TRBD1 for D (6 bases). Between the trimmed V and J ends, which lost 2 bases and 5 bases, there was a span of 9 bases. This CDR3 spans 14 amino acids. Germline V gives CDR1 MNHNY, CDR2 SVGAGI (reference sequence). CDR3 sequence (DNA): TGTGCCAGCAGTTACGACAGGCAAACCGGGGAGCTGTTTTTT. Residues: CASSYDRQTGELFF.

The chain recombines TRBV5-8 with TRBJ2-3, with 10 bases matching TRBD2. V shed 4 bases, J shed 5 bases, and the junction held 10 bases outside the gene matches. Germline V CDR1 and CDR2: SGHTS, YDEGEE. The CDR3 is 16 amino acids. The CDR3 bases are TGTGCCAGCAGCCCGGAGCGGGGGGGGCTGGGAGATACGCAGTATTTT. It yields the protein CASSPERGGLGDTQYF.

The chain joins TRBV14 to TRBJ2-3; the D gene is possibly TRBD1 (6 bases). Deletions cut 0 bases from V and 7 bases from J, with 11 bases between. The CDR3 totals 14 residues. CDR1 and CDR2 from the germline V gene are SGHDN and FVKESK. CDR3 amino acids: CASSQEQGVNTQYF. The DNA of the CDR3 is TGTGCCAGCAGCCAAGAACAGGGCGTGAATACGCAGTATTTT.

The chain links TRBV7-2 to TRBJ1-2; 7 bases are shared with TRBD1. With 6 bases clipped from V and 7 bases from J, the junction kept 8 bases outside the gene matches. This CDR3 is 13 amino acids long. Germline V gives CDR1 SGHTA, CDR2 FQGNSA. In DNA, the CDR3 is TGTGCCAGCAGTCAGACAGGGTTTAGTGGCTACACCTTC. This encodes CASSQTGFSGYTF.

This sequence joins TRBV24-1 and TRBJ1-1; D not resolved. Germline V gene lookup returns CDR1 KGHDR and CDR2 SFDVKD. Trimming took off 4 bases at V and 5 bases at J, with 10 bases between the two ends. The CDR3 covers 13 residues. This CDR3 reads CATSEEGRTEAFF. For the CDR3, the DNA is TGTGCCACCAGTGAGGAGGGTAGGACTGAAGCTTTCTTT.

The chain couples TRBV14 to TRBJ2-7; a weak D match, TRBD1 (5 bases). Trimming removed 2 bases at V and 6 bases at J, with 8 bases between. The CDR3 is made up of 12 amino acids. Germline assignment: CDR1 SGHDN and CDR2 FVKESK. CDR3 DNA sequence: TGTGCCAGCAGCCAACAGGGTGTCGAGCAGTACTTC. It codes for CASSQQGVEQYF.

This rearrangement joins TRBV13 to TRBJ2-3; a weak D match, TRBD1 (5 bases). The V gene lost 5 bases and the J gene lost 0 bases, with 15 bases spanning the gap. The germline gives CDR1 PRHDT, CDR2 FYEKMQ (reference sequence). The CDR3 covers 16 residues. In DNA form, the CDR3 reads TGTGCCAGCAGCCCACGACAGAAAACTAGCACAGATACGCAGTATTTT. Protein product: CASSPRQKTSTDTQYF.

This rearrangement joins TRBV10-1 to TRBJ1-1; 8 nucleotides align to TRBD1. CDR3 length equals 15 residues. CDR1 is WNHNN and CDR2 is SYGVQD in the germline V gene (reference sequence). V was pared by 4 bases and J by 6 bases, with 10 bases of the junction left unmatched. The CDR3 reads CASSANRGDFAEAFF. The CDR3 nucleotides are TGCGCCAGCAGTGCCAACAGGGGGGATTTCGCTGAAGCTTTCTTT.